This T cell receptor beta chain stems from a study of OX40 agonist ivuxolimab in advanced cancers. Study-level background: Under the entry rules, prior anti-PD-1, anti-PD-L1 or anti-CTLA-4 therapy was allowed, and 40% had some.

Comment on this clone: The antigen remains unidentified.

Clones were read by immunoSEQ multiplex PCR, and TCRdb kept only the in-frame ones, dropping some. Of 35,000 to 50,000 clones in the sample, 88% were seen once. General study results and limits: Clonal expansion from baseline to week 6 occurred in both CD4+ and CD8+ T cells.

This CDR3 contains 14 residues. The germline gives CDR1 SGDLS, CDR2 YYNGEE. Trimming took 6 bases from V and 2 from J, leaving 13 bases between them. The TCR was taken from an adult with an advanced solid tumor such as melanoma, head and neck, liver or kidney cancer. The sample in question was CD4+ or CD8+ T cells sorted from blood, obtained in a trial of the OX40 agonist ivuxolimab. The V call is TRBV9, the J call TRBJ2-3, with a weak D call TRBD1 (6 bases). The chain's CDR3 is CASTRGSHTDTQYF. The CDR3 coding sequence is TGTGCCAGCACAAGGGGGAGTCACACAGATACGCAGTATTTT.